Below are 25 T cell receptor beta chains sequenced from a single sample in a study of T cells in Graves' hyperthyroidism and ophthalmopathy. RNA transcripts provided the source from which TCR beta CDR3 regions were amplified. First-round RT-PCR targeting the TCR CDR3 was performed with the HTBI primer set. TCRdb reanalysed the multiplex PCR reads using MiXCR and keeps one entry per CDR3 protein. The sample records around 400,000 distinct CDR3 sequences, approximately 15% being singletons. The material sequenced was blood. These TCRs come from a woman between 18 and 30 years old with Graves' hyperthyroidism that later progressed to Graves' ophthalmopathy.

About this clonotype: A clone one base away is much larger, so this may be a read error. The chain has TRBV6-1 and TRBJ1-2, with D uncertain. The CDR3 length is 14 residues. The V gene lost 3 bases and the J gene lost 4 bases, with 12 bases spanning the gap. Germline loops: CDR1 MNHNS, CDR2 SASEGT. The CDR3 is CASSEFQLTYGYTF. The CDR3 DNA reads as TGTGCCAGCAGTGAGTTTCAGCTAACCTATGGCTACACCTTC.

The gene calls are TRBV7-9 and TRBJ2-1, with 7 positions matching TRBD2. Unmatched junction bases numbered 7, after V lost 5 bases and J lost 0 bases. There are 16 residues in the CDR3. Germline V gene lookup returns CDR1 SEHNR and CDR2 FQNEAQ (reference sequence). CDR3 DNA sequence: TGTGCCAGCAGCGAAACTAGCGCCAGCTCCTACAATGAGCAGTTCTTC. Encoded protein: CASSETSASSYNEQFF.

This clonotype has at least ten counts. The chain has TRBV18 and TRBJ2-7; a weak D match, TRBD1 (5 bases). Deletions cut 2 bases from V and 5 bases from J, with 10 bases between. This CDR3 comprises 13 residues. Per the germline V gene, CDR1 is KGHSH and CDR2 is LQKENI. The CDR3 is CASSPSRVHEQYF. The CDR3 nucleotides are TGTGCCAGCTCACCATCCAGGGTCCACGAGCAGTACTTC.

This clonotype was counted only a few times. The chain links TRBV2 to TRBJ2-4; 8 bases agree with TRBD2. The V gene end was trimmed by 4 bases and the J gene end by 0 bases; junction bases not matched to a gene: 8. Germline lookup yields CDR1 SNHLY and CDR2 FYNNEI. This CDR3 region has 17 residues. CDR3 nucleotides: TGTGCCAGCAGTGTAATAGCGGGAAGGTTAGCCAAAAACATTCAGTACTTC. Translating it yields CASSVIAGRLAKNIQYF.

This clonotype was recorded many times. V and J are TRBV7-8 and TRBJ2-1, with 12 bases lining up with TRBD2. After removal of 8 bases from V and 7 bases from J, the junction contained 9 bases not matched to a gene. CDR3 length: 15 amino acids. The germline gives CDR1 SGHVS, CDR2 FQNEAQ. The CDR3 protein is CASGTLAGGPNEQFF. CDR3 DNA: TGTGCCAGCGGAACCCTAGCGGGAGGGCCGAATGAGCAGTTCTTC.

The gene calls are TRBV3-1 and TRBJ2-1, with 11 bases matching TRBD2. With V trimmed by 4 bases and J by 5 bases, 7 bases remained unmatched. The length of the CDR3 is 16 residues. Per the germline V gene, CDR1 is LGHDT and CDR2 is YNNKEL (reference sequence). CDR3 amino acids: CASSRGTSGYHNEQFF. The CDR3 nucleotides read TGTGCCAGCAGCCGGGGGACTAGCGGTTACCACAATGAGCAGTTCTTC.

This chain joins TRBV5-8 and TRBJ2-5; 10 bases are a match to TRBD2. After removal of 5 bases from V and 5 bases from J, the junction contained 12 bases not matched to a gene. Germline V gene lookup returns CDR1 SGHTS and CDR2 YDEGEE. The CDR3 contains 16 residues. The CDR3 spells CASSHGSGRADETQYF. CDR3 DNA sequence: TGTGCCAGCAGTCATGGGAGCGGGAGGGCGGATGAGACCCAGTACTTC. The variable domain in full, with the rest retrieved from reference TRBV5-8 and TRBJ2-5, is EAGVTQSPTHLIKTRGQQATLRCSPISGHTSVYWYQQALGLGLQFLLWYDEGEERNRGNFPPRFSGRQFPNYSSELNVNALELEDSALYLCASSHGSGRADETQYFGPGTRLLVL.

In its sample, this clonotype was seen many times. Here the CDR3 reads CASSDPPVHYSNQPQHF. For the CDR3, the DNA is TGTGCCAGCAGTGACCCCCCTGTCCACTATAGCAATCAGCCCCAGCATTTT. The chain is built from TRBV2 and TRBJ1-5, with D uncertain. Germline loops: CDR1 SNHLY, CDR2 FYNNEI. The CDR3 has 17 residues. The V end was cut by 3 bases, the J end by 0 bases, with 15 bases between.

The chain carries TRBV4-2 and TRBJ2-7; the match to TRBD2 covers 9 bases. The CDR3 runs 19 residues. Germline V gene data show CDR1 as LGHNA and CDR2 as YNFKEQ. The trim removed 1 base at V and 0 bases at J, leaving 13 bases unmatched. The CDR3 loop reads CASSQGEGREGQGSYEQYF. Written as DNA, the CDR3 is TGTGCCAGCAGCCAAGGGGAGGGGCGGGAGGGCCAGGGCTCCTACGAGCAGTACTTC.

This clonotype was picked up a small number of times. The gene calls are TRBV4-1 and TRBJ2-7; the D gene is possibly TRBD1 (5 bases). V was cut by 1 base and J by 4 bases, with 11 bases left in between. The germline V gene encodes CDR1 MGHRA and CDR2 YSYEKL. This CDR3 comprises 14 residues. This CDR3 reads CASSQVGVGYEQYF. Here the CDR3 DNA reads TGCGCCAGCAGCCAAGTAGGGGTTGGGTACGAGCAGTACTTC.

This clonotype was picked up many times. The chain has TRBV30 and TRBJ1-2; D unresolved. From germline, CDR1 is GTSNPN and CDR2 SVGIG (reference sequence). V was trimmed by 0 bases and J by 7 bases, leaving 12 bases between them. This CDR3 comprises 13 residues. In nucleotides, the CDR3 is TGTGCCTGGAGTGTTGTGGGAAAAGGTGGCTACACCTTC. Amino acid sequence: CAWSVVGKGGYTF.

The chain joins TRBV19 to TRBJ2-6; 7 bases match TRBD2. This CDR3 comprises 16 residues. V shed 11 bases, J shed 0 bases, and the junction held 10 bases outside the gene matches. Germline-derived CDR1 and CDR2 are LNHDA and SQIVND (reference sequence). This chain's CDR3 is CAGGEQVDSGANVLTF. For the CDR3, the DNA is TGTGCCGGGGGGGAACAGGTCGACTCTGGGGCCAACGTCCTGACTTTC.

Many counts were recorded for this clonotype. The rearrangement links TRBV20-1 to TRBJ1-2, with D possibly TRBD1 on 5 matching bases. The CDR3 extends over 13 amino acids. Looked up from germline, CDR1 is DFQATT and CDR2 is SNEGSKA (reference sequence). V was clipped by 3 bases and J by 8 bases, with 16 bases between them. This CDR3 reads CSASAPTREGYTF. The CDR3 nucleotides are TGCAGTGCTAGTGCACCGACCAGGGAAGGCTACACCTTC.

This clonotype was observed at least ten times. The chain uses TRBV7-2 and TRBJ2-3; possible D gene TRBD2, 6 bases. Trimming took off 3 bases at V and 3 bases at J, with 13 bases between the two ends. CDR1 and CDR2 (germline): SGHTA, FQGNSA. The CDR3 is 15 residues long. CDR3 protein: CASSLRGTRTDTQYF. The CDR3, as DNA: TGTGCCAGCAGCTTGAGAGGGACTCGGACAGATACGCAGTATTTT. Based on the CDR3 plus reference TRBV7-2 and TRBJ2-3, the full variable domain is GAGVSQSPSNKVTEKGKDVELRCDPISGHTALYWYRQSLGQGLEFLIYFQGNSAPDKSGLPSDRFSAERTGGSVSTLTIQRTQQEDSAVYLCASSLRGTRTDTQYFGPGTRLTVL.

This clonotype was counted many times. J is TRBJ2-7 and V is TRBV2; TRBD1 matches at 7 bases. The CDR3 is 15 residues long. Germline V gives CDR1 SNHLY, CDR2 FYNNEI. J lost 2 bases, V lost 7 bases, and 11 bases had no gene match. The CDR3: CASTIDATGAYEQYF. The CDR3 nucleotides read TGTGCCAGCACCATCGATGCAACAGGGGCCTACGAGCAGTACTTC. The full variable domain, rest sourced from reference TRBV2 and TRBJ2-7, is EPEVTQTPSHQVTQMGQEVILRCVPISNHLYFYWYRQILGQKVEFLVSFYNNEISEKSEIFDDQFSVERPDGSNFTLKIRSTKLEDSAMYFCASTIDATGAYEQYFGPGTRLTVT.

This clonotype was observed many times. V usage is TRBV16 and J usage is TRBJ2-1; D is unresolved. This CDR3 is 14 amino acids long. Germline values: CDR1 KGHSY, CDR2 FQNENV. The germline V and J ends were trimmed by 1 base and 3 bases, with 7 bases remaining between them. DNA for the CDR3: TGTGCCAGCAGCCAATACGGCCGCTACAATGAGCAGTTCTTC. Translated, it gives CASSQYGRYNEQFF. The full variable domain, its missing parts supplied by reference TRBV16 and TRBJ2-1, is GEEVAQTPKHLVRGEGQKAKLYCAPIKGHSYVFWYQQVLKNEFKFLISFQNENVFDETGMPKERFSAKCLPNSPCSLEIQATKLEDSAVYFCASSQYGRYNEQFFGPGTRLTVL.

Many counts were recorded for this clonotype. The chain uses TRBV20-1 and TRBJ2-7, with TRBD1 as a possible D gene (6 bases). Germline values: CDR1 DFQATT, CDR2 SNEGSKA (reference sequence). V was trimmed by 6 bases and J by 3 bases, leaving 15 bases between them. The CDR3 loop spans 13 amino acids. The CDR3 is CSAAPGQIYEQYF. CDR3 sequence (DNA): TGCAGTGCCGCCCCGGGACAAATCTACGAGCAGTACTTC.

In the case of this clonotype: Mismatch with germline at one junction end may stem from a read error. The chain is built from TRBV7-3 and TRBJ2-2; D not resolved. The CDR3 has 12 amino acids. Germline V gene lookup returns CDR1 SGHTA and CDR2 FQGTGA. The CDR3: CASSLTPGELFF. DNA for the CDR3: TGTGCCAGCAGCCTAACCCCCGGGGAGCTGTTTTTT.

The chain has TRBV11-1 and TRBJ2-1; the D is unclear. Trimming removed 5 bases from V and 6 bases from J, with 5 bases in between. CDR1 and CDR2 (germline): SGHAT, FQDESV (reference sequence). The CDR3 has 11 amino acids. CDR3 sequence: CASSRINEQFF. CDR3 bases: TGTGCCAGCAGCCGAATCAATGAGCAGTTCTTC.

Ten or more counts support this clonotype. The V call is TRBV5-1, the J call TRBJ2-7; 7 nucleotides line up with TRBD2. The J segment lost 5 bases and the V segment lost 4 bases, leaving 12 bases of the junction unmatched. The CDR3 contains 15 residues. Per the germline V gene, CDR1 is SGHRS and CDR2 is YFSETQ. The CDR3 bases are TGCGCCAGCAGCCCCGATACTAGCGTCCCTCACGAGCAGTACTTC. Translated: CASSPDTSVPHEQYF.

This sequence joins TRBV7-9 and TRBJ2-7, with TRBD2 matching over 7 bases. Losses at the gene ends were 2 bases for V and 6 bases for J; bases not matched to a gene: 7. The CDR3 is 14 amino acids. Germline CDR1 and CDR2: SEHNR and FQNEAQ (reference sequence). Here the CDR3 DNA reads TGTGCCAGCAGCTTATTGGGGGGACTAATCGAGCAGTACTTC. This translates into CASSLLGGLIEQYF.

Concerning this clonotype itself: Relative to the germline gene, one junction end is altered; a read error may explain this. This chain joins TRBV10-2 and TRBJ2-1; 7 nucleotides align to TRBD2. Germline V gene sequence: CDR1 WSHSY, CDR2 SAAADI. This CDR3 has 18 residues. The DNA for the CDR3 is TGCGCCAGCAGTGCTCCCCTGCGGGAGTCTGTCTCCTACAATGAGCAGCTCTTC. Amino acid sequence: CASSAPLRESVSYNEQLF.

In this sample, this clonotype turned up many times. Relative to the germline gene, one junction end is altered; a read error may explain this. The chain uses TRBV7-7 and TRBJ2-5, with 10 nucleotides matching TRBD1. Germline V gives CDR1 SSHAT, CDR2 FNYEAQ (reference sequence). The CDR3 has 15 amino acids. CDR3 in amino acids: CASSLTGTGAETQYF. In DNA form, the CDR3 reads TGTGCTAGCAGCTTAACCGGGACAGGGGCCGAGACCCAGTACTTC.

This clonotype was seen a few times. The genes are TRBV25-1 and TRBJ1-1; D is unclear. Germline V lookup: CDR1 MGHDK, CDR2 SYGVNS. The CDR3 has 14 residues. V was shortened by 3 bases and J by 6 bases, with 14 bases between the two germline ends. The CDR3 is CASSEVGGSAEAFF. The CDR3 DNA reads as TGTGCCAGCAGTGAGGTTGGAGGGAGCGCTGAAGCTTTCTTT. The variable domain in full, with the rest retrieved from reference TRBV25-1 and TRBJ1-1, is EADIYQTPRYLVIGTGKKITLECSQTMGHDKMYWYQQDPGMELHLIHYSYGVNSTEKGDLSSESTVSRIRTEHFPLTLESARPSHTSQYLCASSEVGGSAEAFFGQGTRLTVV.

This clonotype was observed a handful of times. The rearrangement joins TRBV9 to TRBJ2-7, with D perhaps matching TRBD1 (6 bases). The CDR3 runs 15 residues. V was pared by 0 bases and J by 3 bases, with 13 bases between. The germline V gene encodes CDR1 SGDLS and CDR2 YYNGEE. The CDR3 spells CASSVGAGDSYEQYF. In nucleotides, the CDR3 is TGTGCCAGCAGCGTAGGGGCAGGGGATAGCTACGAGCAGTACTTC.